A single sample gave rise to the 25 T cell receptor beta chains below, sequenced in a study of regulatory T cells in long-lasting Graves disease. To make TCR beta libraries, researchers used iRepertoire HTBI primers and Arm-PCR of CDR3 regions. TCRdb independently ran MiXCR on the multiplex PCR reads; one entry per CDR3 protein. Among roughly 700,000 distinct CDR3 sequences listed, 30% were seen once. Time point: persistent/refractory GD, antithyroid drugs over 5 years with positive TRAb. After RNA was extracted from PBMCs, the TCR library was made from it. The source was peripheral blood mononuclear cells (PBMCs), collected when the disease was refractory, from a patient treated with antithyroid drugs. The receptors derive from a female donor with Graves disease.

The chain employs TRBV19 and TRBJ2-4; 10 bases fit TRBD1. The V gene's germline CDR1 is LNHDA and CDR2 SQIVND (reference sequence). The CDR3 is 16 amino acids. Unmatched junction bases numbered 14, after V lost 7 bases and J lost 8 bases. DNA for the CDR3: TGTGCCAGTACTTCGACCGGGACAGGGGCGGGGGACATTCAGTACTTC. The encoded protein is CASTSTGTGAGDIQYF.

This clonotype has just one count. This chain links TRBV19 with TRBJ1-1, with D possibly TRBD1 on 6 matching bases. Trimming took 2 bases from V and 6 from J, leaving 7 bases between them. Germline CDR1 and CDR2: LNHDA and SQIVND (reference sequence). The CDR3 loop spans 12 amino acids. This CDR3 is CASSIRQAEAFF. In DNA, the CDR3 is TGTGCCAGTAGTATACGACAGGCTGAAGCTTTCTTT.

This clonotype was counted a few times. The V gene is TRBV12-5, the J gene TRBJ2-6; 7 bases map to TRBD2. The CDR3 has 19 residues. The germline V gene has CDR1 LGHNT and CDR2 FRNRAP. Trimming at V came to 0 bases and at J to 2 bases, leaving 10 bases not matched to a gene. The CDR3 bases are TGTGCTAGTGGTTTGGTACCCCTCTGGCGGGGGACTGGGGCCAACGTCCTGACTTTC. It translates to CASGLVPLWRGTGANVLTF.

This clonotype was detected many times. The V and J genes are TRBV11-2 and TRBJ1-1; a possible D gene is TRBD1 (6 bases). Deletions cut 3 bases from V and 10 bases from J, with 12 bases between. Germline lookup yields CDR1 SGHAT and CDR2 FQNNGV. The CDR3 contains 12 residues. CDR3 region: CASSFRGRRAFF. CDR3 nucleotides: TGTGCCAGCAGCTTCAGGGGTCGGCGAGCTTTCTTT.

A few counts support this clonotype. The rearrangement uses TRBV12-3 or TRBV12-4 and TRBJ2-5; no definite D call. The CDR3 is 13 amino acids. V was shortened by 0 bases and J by 4 bases, with 6 bases between the two germline ends. The CDR3 DNA follows: TGTGCCAGCAGTTTAGCTACTATAGAGACCCAGTACTTC. It encodes CASSLATIETQYF.

CDR3 loop: CASSRGVRTDTQYF. In DNA form, the CDR3 reads TGTGCCAGCAGCCGAGGGGTCCGCACAGATACGCAGTATTTT. The chain couples TRBV6-1 to TRBJ2-3; D might be TRBD1 or TRBD2, each matching 5 bases. V gave up 6 bases and J gave up 1 base, with 11 bases separating them. Germline V gene sequence: CDR1 MNHNS, CDR2 SASEGT. There are 14 residues in the CDR3.

This clonotype was observed a few times. The V and J genes are TRBV6-1 and TRBJ2-2, with 8 positions matching TRBD1. Germline CDR1 is MNHNS and CDR2 is SASEGT. V dropped 6 bases and J dropped 3; count of bases not matched to a gene: 3. The CDR3 has 14 residues. The chain's CDR3 is CASRSGGYTGELFF. The CDR3 bases are TGTGCCAGCAGATCAGGGGGCTACACCGGGGAGCTGTTTTTT.

J is TRBJ1-1 and V is TRBV3-1, with D unclear. The CDR3 has 15 residues. The germline V gene encodes CDR1 LGHDT and CDR2 YNNKEL (reference sequence). V lost 10 bases and J 0 bases, leaving 18 bases between the germline ends. This CDR3 is CATIRAGVVNTEAFF. The DNA for the CDR3 is TGTGCCACCATACGAGCCGGAGTCGTGAACACTGAAGCTTTCTTT.

Points on this clonotype: The junction shows a germline mismatch at one end, possibly a read error. This chain links TRBV6-9 with TRBJ1-2, with unresolved D. Germline V gives CDR1 MNHGY, CDR2 SVAAGI. The CDR3 has 13 amino acids. This chain's CDR3 is CASSDGGSYGYTF. The DNA for the CDR3 is TGCGCCAGCAGTGATGGAGGAAGCTATGGCTACACCTTC.

This clonotype came up many times. This chain connects TRBV10-3 to TRBJ1-1, with D tentatively TRBD1 (5 bases). CDR1 ENHRY and CDR2 SYGVKD come from the germline V gene. The CDR3 has 15 residues. The ends were cut back, 6 bases at V and 3 bases at J, with 17 bases in the middle. The CDR3 reads CAISGRGGIDTEAFF. As DNA, the CDR3 is TGTGCCATCAGCGGTAGGGGCGGAATTGACACTGAAGCTTTCTTT.

In this sample, this clonotype turned up a few times. Written as DNA, the CDR3 is TGCAGCGCCAGACAGGGCTTCTATGGCTACACCTTC. Its protein product is CSARQGFYGYTF. The chain combines TRBV29-1 with TRBJ1-2, with 7 bases matching TRBD1. Germline loops: CDR1 SQVTM, CDR2 ANQGSEA. This CDR3 contains 12 residues. The V gene end was trimmed by 7 bases and the J gene end by 4 bases; junction bases not matched to a gene: 6.

The rearrangement joins TRBV15 to TRBJ1-6; D gene unclear. From germline, CDR1 is LNHNV and CDR2 YYDKDF (reference sequence). This CDR3 is built from 14 residues. Trimming left V 1 base short and J 8 bases short, with 9 bases between. The CDR3 DNA reads TGTGCCACCAGCAGAGCCACGGTTGATTCACCCCTCCACTTT. It translates to CATSRATVDSPLHF.

The rearrangement joins TRBV6-2 or TRBV6-3 to TRBJ1-1; D is uncertain. The V gene's germline CDR1 is MNHEY and CDR2 SVGEGT. V lost 5 bases, J lost 8 bases, and 15 bases lay in between. The CDR3 is 13 residues long. CDR3 nucleotides: TGTGCCAGCAGTGAAGGGAGGAGGCGGGAAGCTTTCTTT. Translating gives CASSEGRRREAFF.

The CDR3 DNA follows: TGTGCCAGCACCGATCGGACAGGGAGGAACTATGGCTACACCTTC. Protein: CASTDRTGRNYGYTF. The rearrangement joins TRBV6-4 to TRBJ1-2; TRBD1 matches 8 bases. V was pared by 7 bases and J by 2 bases, with 9 bases of the junction left unmatched. CDR3 size: 15 residues. Germline V gene data show CDR1 as MRHNA and CDR2 as SNTAGT.

This clonotype has a handful of counts. The chain combines TRBV7-2 with TRBJ1-2; no clear D gene. This CDR3 has 16 amino acids. From germline, CDR1 is SGHTA and CDR2 FQGNSA. V lost 5 bases and J lost 0, with 16 bases in between. The CDR3 nucleotides read TGTGCCAGCAGCCTCTCTCGAAGGCGGACTAACTATGGCTACACCTTC. It is translated as CASSLSRRRTNYGYTF.

This clonotype was picked up many times. The gene calls are TRBV12-3 or TRBV12-4 and TRBJ2-1; TRBD2 matches at 8 bases. The CDR3 has 14 residues. V shed 7 bases and J 7 bases; nucleotides not matched to a gene: 9. CDR3 region: CASTSSGSANEQFF. CDR3 DNA: TGTGCCAGCACTTCAAGCGGGAGTGCGAATGAGCAGTTCTTC.

The sample holds a few counts of this clonotype. The rearrangement uses TRBV7-3 and TRBJ1-2, with D maybe TRBD1 (5 bases). The germline gives CDR1 SGHTA, CDR2 FQGTGA. The ends were cut back, 2 bases at V and 8 bases at J, with 12 bases in the middle. The CDR3 length is 13 residues. CDR3 residues: CASSLSLGVGYTF. DNA of the CDR3: TGTGCCAGCAGCTTATCTCTAGGGGTCGGCTACACCTTC.

This clonotype was recorded many times. The V call is TRBV20-1, the J call TRBJ2-5; tentative D call: TRBD1 (5 bases). CDR1 is DFQATT and CDR2 is SNEGSKA in the germline V gene (reference sequence). Trimming took 5 bases from V and 5 from J, leaving 15 bases between them. The CDR3 has 13 residues. The CDR3 DNA follows: TGCAGTGCTTACGGTTCGGCAGGGGAGACCCAGTACTTC. Its protein product is CSAYGSAGETQYF.

This clonotype showed up just a few times. The gene calls are TRBV6-5 and TRBJ2-6; no clear D. V dropped 0 bases and J dropped 0 bases, with 12 bases sitting between them. This CDR3 is built from 18 residues. Per the germline V gene, CDR1 is MNHEY and CDR2 is SVGAGI. CDR3 nucleotides: TGTGCCAGCAGTTACTCGTATAGGCTAAGCTCTGGGGCCAACGTCCTGACTTTC. Its translation: CASSYSYRLSSGANVLTF.

Notes on this clonotype: A much larger clonotype is one base distant, so this may be a read error. The gene calls are TRBV2 and TRBJ2-5; D might be TRBD1 (6 bases). Trimming shortened V by 10 bases and J by 3 bases, and 15 bases separated the two germline ends. CDR3 size: 13 residues. Germline V gives CDR1 SNHLY, CDR2 FYNNEI. CDR3 protein: CATSRQAKETQYF. The CDR3 DNA reads TGTGCCACCAGCAGACAGGCCAAAGAGACCCAGTACTTC. Complete variable domain (other parts from reference TRBV2 and TRBJ2-5): EPEVTQTPSHQVTQMGQEVILRCVPISNHLYFYWYRQILGQKVEFLVSFYNNEISEKSEIFDDQFSVERPDGSNFTLKIRSTKLEDSAMYFCATSRQAKETQYFGPGTRLLVL.

This clonotype was recorded at least ten times. This chain uses TRBV28 with TRBJ1-2, with 10 bases identical to TRBD1. The CDR3 extends over 15 amino acids. Trimming cost V 2 bases and J 7 bases; bases outside gene matches: 7. Germline V gene data show CDR1 as MDHEN and CDR2 as SYDVKM. The CDR3 nucleotides read TGTGCCAGCAGTTTAGCGGGACAGGGGTTCGGTGGCTACACCTTC. Translation: CASSLAGQGFGGYTF.

The sample holds a few counts of this clonotype. The chain employs TRBV6-1 and TRBJ1-4, with unresolved D. The CDR3 runs 14 residues. Germline CDR1 is MNHNS and CDR2 is SASEGT. V lost 7 bases, J lost 0 bases, and 9 bases lay in between. The CDR3 DNA is TGTGCCAGCACCCGTACTTCAACTAATGAAAAACTGTTTTTT. The encoded protein is CASTRTSTNEKLFF.

CDR3 residues: CASSHWRFPHTEAFF. DNA for the CDR3: TGTGCCAGCAGCCATTGGAGGTTTCCCCACACTGAAGCTTTCTTT. The rearrangement links TRBV3-1 to TRBJ1-1; D call uncertain. Trimming shortened V by 3 bases and J by 3 bases, and 14 bases separated the two germline ends. In germline, CDR1 is LGHDT, CDR2 YNNKEL (reference sequence). CDR3 size: 15 residues.

V gene TRBV6-2 or TRBV6-3 combines with J gene TRBJ2-7, with 8 bases identical to TRBD2. J was trimmed by 5 bases and V by 0 bases; bases with no gene match: 12. CDR3 size: 17 residues. CDR1 MNHEY and CDR2 SVGEGT come from the germline V gene. CDR3 residues: CASSYSSILAGYDEQYF. The DNA for the CDR3 is TGTGCCAGCAGTTACTCGAGCATTCTAGCGGGTTATGACGAGCAGTACTTC.

This clonotype was seen at least ten times. A read error may account for a junction end that differs from germline. The V call is TRBV6-4, the J call TRBJ1-2; D is unresolved. This CDR3 contains 15 residues. Germline V gene sequence: CDR1 MRHNA, CDR2 SNTAGT. Here the CDR3 reads CASSYSSTGNYGYTF. The CDR3 region has the DNA TGTGCCAGCAGTTACTCGAGTACGGGGAACTATGGCTACACCTTC.